These 13 T cell receptor beta chains were all obtained from the same sample, sequenced in a study of cytomegalovirus exposure and HLA in healthy donors. The PCR ran on 60 Vbeta and 13 Jbeta primers. Clones were read by immunoSEQ multiplex PCR, and TCRdb kept only the in-frame ones, dropping some. The sample has about 79,000 clones; 65% to 75% are singletons. Sequencing used PBMCs. These TCRs come from a man in his forties or fifties in good health and CMV-seropositive.

The rearrangement joins TRBV28 to TRBJ2-2, with 15 bases aligning to TRBD2. This CDR3 has 22 residues. Germline values: CDR1 MDHEN, CDR2 SYDVKM. Trimming removed 7 bases from V and 0 bases from J; junction bases left unmatched: 18. The DNA of the CDR3 is TGTGCCAGCAACCTTATGGCCCAAGTGGGACTAGCGGGGGGTCCGAACACCGGGGAGCTGTTTTTT. Translated: CASNLMAQVGLAGGPNTGELFF.

The chain links TRBV7-9 to TRBJ1-4; 9 nucleotides agree with TRBD1. Per germline, CDR1 SEHNR and CDR2 FQNEAQ (reference sequence). The CDR3 sequence is 16 residues long. After removal of 5 bases from V and 8 bases from J, the junction contained 12 bases not matched to a gene. CDR3 amino acids: CASSRSDRGDLEKLFF. In DNA, the CDR3 is TGTGCCAGCAGCCGCTCGGACAGGGGCGACCTCGAAAAACTGTTTTTT.

V and J are TRBV7-8 and TRBJ1-2, with D perhaps TRBD1 (5 bases). The germline V gene has CDR1 SGHVS and CDR2 FQNEAQ. The CDR3 is 13 amino acids. The ends were cut back, 5 bases at V and 5 bases at J, with 12 bases in the middle. The DNA of the CDR3 is TGTGCCAGCAGCCCGCGACAGCCTTATGGCTACACCTTC. Translated: CASSPRQPYGYTF.

V gene TRBV5-1 combines with J gene TRBJ1-1; D might be TRBD1 (5 bases). The germline gives CDR1 SGHRS, CDR2 YFSETQ. This CDR3 is 14 amino acids long. V dropped 0 bases and J dropped 8 bases, with 14 bases sitting between them. CDR3 sequence: CASSLDLGGGEAFF. CDR3 DNA sequence: TGCGCCAGCAGCTTGGATCTGGGGGGAGGAGAAGCTTTCTTT.

This clone was picked up one time. The J gene is TRBJ1-6, the V gene TRBV4-3; D call uncertain. V lost 0 bases, J lost 5 bases, and 14 bases lay in between. Germline assignment: CDR1 LGHNA and CDR2 YSLEER. This CDR3 region has 17 residues. This CDR3 is CASSQDGPGSNNSPLHF. In DNA form, the CDR3 reads TGCGCCAGCAGCCAAGATGGCCCGGGGTCAAATAATTCACCCCTCCACTTT.

There are a few counts of this clone. The chain combines TRBV20-1 with TRBJ2-5; D is unclear. Germline CDR1 DFQATT, CDR2 SNEGSKA (reference sequence). CDR3 length equals 10 residues. The CDR3 DNA reads as TGCAGCCTAGAAAAAGAGACCCAGTACTTC. Protein: CSLEKETQYF.

J is TRBJ2-5 and V is TRBV11-2, with 10 bases fitting TRBD2. The CDR3 has 17 amino acids. Germline assignment: CDR1 SGHAT and CDR2 FQNNGV. Losses at the gene ends were 1 base for V and 2 bases for J; bases not matched to a gene: 7. DNA for the CDR3: TGTGCCAGCAGCTTAGGTGGACTAGCGGCGTCACAAGAGACCCAGTACTTC. Amino acids: CASSLGGLAASQETQYF.

J is TRBJ2-3 and V is TRBV4-2, with TRBD2 matching 12 bases. The CDR3 loop spans 15 amino acids. Trimming at V came to 4 bases and at J to 5 bases, leaving 4 bases not matched to a gene. Germline CDR1 LGHNA, CDR2 YNFKEQ. CDR3 loop: CASSPQTSGGDTQYF. The CDR3 DNA is TGTGCCAGCAGCCCACAGACTAGCGGGGGAGATACGCAGTATTTT.

V usage is TRBV14 and J usage is TRBJ2-5; 8 positions match TRBD2. Unmatched junction bases numbered 9, after V lost 1 base and J lost 5 bases. The CDR3 totals 16 residues. Germline lookup yields CDR1 SGHDN and CDR2 FVKESK. The CDR3 is CASSQVLWTGGETQYF. The CDR3 DNA reads as TGTGCCAGCAGCCAAGTGCTCTGGACGGGAGGGGAGACCCAGTACTTC.

The rearrangement joins TRBV2 to TRBJ1-6; D may be TRBD1 (5 bases). Trimming took 5 bases from V and 7 from J, leaving 9 bases between them. This CDR3 contains 13 residues. The germline V gene encodes CDR1 SNHLY and CDR2 FYNNEI. The CDR3 coding sequence is TGTGCCAGCAGTCCGGGGGGAAATTCACCCCTCCACTTT. Amino acid sequence: CASSPGGNSPLHF.

This chain uses TRBV19 with TRBJ1-5, with 10 nucleotides matching TRBD1. The CDR3 is 13 amino acids. Unmatched junction bases numbered 6, after V lost 10 bases and J lost 6 bases. Looked up from germline, CDR1 is LNHDA and CDR2 is SQIVND (reference sequence). CDR3 sequence reads: CAIGGQGGQPQHF. CDR3 bases: TGTGCCATCGGCGGACAGGGGGGTCAGCCCCAGCATTTT.

This clone was seen more than once but under ten times. The chain is built from TRBV7-2 and TRBJ2-5; D unresolved. This CDR3 contains 13 residues. The V gene's germline CDR1 is SGHTA and CDR2 FQGNSA. V lost 2 bases to trimming and J lost 6 bases, with 10 bases between them. CDR3 sequence: CASSLLQDQTQYF. CDR3 coding DNA: TGTGCCAGCAGCTTACTTCAGGATCAGACCCAGTACTTC.

The rearrangement uses TRBV7-8 and TRBJ2-7; 9 nucleotides agree with TRBD1. V shed 0 bases, J shed 7 bases, and the junction held 7 bases outside the gene matches. Germline V CDR1 and CDR2: SGHVS, FQNEAQ. The CDR3 has 15 amino acids. CDR3 coding DNA: TGTGCCAGCAGCTTAGCCGAGGACAGGGGAGGAGAGCAGTACTTC. Amino acid sequence: CASSLAEDRGGEQYF.